This TCR beta chain was captured in a study of cytomegalovirus exposure and HLA in healthy donors. Study background: In terms of ancestry, the Caucasian-associated cluster contained about 80% of the approximately 400 genotyped donors.

About this clone: Other DNA sequences from this sample encode an identical CDR3 as well.

V was cut by 5 bases and J by 2 bases, with 13 bases left in between. Germline V CDR1 and CDR2: SGHTA, FQGTGA. The CDR3 consists of 14 residues. PCR employed 60 Vbeta and 13 Jbeta primers. The authors' processing: The authors later counted about 80 million unique TCR beta chains, 9 million to 12 million of them shared. Libraries were prepared by immunoSEQ multiplex PCR; TCRdb keeps only in-frame clonotypes and omits some of them. The V and J calls and clone size were taken over from that table, and D and trimming were inferred from the DNA. The sample has 250,000 to 350,000 clones, 86% seen once. Sample: PBMCs. The source is a man aged 40-50 years in good health and CMV-seropositive. The chain links TRBV7-3 to TRBJ2-7, with D tentatively TRBD1 (5 bases). The CDR3 loop is CASSLLSGPYEQYF. In DNA form, the CDR3 reads TGTGCCAGCAGCCTCCTGTCAGGGCCCTACGAGCAGTACTTC. The full variable domain, completed using reference TRBV7-3 and TRBJ2-7, is GAGVSQTPSNKVTEKGKYVELRCDPISGHTALYWYRQSLGQGPEFLIYFQGTGAADDSGLPNDRFFAVRPEGSVSTLKIQRTERGDSAVYLCASSLLSGPYEQYFGPGTRLTVT.